This T cell receptor beta chain is from a study of identical twins. The study's findings and limits: Cord blood's abundant beta clonotypes had fewer insertions, unlike memory repertoires.

TCRdb redid the calling of the 5' RACE reads with MiXCR, one entry per CDR3 protein. The sample consists of about 790,000 distinct CDR3 sequences, around a sixth of them appearing once. Germline V gives CDR1 SEHNR, CDR2 FQNEAQ (reference sequence). V lost 5 bases and J lost 6; bases outside the gene matches: 13. This CDR3 is built from 17 residues. A remark on this clonotype: What it recognizes is unknown.

This same sample was also taken into another study, of T cells expressing NK-cell markers. From that study: Cells sorted as CD3+CD56+NKG2C+, CD3+CD56+NKG2C- and CD3+CD56-NKG2C+ T cells supplied the TCR beta repertoires. The authors sequenced eight donors, of whom seven were HCMV-seropositive and one was seronegative. Restriction of the sorted population to alpha-beta TCR T cells was achieved in several experiments with an anti-gamma-delta TCR antibody.

V is TRBV7-9 and J is TRBJ2-3, with 11 bases that match TRBD2. The origin of this receptor is a woman under 30 in good health. The sample consisted of PBMCs. The CDR3 bases are TGTGCCAGCAGCGACCGAACCACTAGCGGGGGTGTTGATACGCAGTATTTT. Translating it yields CASSDRTTSGGVDTQYF.